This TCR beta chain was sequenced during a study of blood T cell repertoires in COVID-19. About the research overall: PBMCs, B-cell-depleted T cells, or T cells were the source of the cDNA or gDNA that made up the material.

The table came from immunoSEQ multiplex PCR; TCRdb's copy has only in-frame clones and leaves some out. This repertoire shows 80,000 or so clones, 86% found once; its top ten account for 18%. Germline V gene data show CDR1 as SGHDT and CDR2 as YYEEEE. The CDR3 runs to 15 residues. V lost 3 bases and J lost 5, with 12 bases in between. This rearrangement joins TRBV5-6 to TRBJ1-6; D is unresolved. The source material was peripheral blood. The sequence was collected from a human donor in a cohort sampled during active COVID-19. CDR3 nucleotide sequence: TGTGCCAGCAGCTCGACTGAGGGTAATAATTCACCCCTCCACTTT. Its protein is CASSSTEGNNSPLHF.